The clone carrying this T cell receptor beta chain was seen at least ten times. Its specificity is not known. This CDR3 is 14 amino acids long. V was shortened by 1 base and J by 1 base, with 7 bases between the two germline ends. Germline CDR1 and CDR2: SGHRS and YFSETQ. TCRdb used MiXCR to reprocess the 5' RACE reads, holding one entry per CDR3 protein. This table has 80,000 to 95,000 distinct CDR3 sequences, about 13% appearing once. The data are from a study of early T cells in non-severe SARS-CoV-2 infection. Study-level information: Investigators sequenced bulk RNA drawn from unsorted whole blood, and chains remained unpaired.

General study findings and limits: VDJdb matching skewed toward anti-spike CD8 responses, missing private and CD4 specificities.

The sample consisted of whole blood. The V and J genes are TRBV5-1 and TRBJ2-3; D is uncertain. This receptor was obtained from an adult who was a healthcare worker with PCR-confirmed SARS-CoV-2 infection or an uninfected control (not recorded which). CDR3 loop: CASSLLSRTDTQYF. In DNA form, the CDR3 reads TGCGCCAGCAGCTTGCTGAGTCGCACAGATACGCAGTATTTT.